Below are 8 T cell receptor beta chains sequenced from a single sample in a study of blood T cells in healthy people across ages. A second PCR, run for about 6 to 11 cycles, used a sample-barcoded 5' primer plus a J-beta primer mix. TCRdb re-analysed the 5' RACE reads in MiXCR, keeping a single row per CDR3 protein. The sample lists hundreds of thousands of distinct CDR3 sequences; about 42% were seen once. Material for sequencing was blood. The receptors originated from a man in his 60s in good health.

V usage is TRBV11-3 and J usage is TRBJ2-7; D is possibly TRBD1 (6 bases). This CDR3 comprises 14 residues. The germline V and J ends were trimmed by 4 bases and 2 bases, with 12 bases remaining between them. Germline V lookup: CDR1 SGHNT, CDR2 YENEEA. As DNA, the CDR3 is TGTGCCAGCAGCTCCATTCCAGGGGCCTACGAGCAGTACTTC. Translation: CASSSIPGAYEQYF.

The chain links TRBV3-1 to TRBJ1-1; the D is unclear. With 0 bases removed from V and 2 bases from J, the gap between germline ends came to 13 bases. The CDR3 has 16 residues. Germline assignment: CDR1 LGHDT and CDR2 YNNKEL (reference sequence). CDR3 sequence reads: CASSQEGFVYNTEAFF. The CDR3 DNA follows: TGTGCCAGCAGCCAAGAAGGATTCGTGTATAACACTGAAGCTTTCTTT.

The chain couples TRBV15 to TRBJ2-7; D not resolved. The CDR3 has 13 amino acids. Germline lookup yields CDR1 LNHNV and CDR2 YYDKDF (reference sequence). With 2 bases removed from V and 3 bases from J, the gap between germline ends came to 8 bases. The CDR3 sequence: CATSRQPFYEQYF. The CDR3 nucleotides are TGTGCCACCAGCAGACAGCCCTTCTACGAGCAGTACTTC.

The chain uses TRBV7-8 and TRBJ2-2; 8 bases fit TRBD2. Germline CDR1 reads SGHVS; CDR2 reads FQNEAQ. This CDR3 region has 14 residues. V was pared by 7 bases and J by 2 bases, with 3 bases of the junction left unmatched. The CDR3 DNA sequence: TGTGCCAGCAACGGGGGGGTTAACACCGGGGAGCTGTTTTTT. Encoded protein: CASNGGVNTGELFF. Full variable domain (rest looked up from reference TRBV7-8 and TRBJ2-2): GAGVSQSPRYKVAKRGQDVALRCDPISGHVSLFWYQQALGQGPEFLTYFQNEAQLDKSGLPSDRFFAERPEGSVSTLKIQRTQQEDSAVYLCASNGGVNTGELFFGEGSRLTVL.

V gene TRBV29-1 combines with J gene TRBJ2-5; D unclear. The CDR3 contains 12 residues. Germline CDR1 is SQVTM and CDR2 is ANQGSEA. Trimming left V 7 bases short and J 4 bases short, with 13 bases between. The CDR3 bases are TGCAGCGCCACAGTAGGGTCAGAGACCCAGTACTTC. Protein product: CSATVGSETQYF.

V is TRBV24-1 and J is TRBJ1-2; perhaps TRBD1 as D (6 bases). CDR3 length: 18 residues. V was clipped by 7 bases and J by 3 bases, with 26 bases between them. The V gene's germline CDR1 is KGHDR and CDR2 SFDVKD. The chain's CDR3 is CATRNVRPTAGADYGYTF. In DNA form, the CDR3 reads TGTGCCACCAGAAACGTTCGCCCTACTGCAGGGGCGGACTATGGCTACACCTTC.

V and J are TRBV5-1 and TRBJ2-6; D is perhaps TRBD1 (5 bases). The length of the CDR3 is 16 residues. Trimming removed 4 bases from V and 0 bases from J, with 11 bases in between. Germline values: CDR1 SGHRS, CDR2 YFSETQ. The CDR3 region is CASSQGHHSGANVLTF. CDR3 bases: TGCGCCAGCAGCCAAGGACACCACTCTGGGGCCAACGTCCTGACTTTC.

This clonotype was detected many times. The chain links TRBV12-3 or TRBV12-4 to TRBJ2-7; 9 positions match TRBD1. The CDR3 has 15 residues. The V segment lost 5 bases and the J segment 3 bases; nucleotides outside the gene matches: 8. CDR3 residues: CASSVGTGRRYEQYF. DNA of the CDR3: TGTGCCAGCAGTGTCGGGACAGGGCGTCGCTACGAGCAGTACTTC.